Following are 19 T cell receptor beta chains from one sample sequenced in a study of blood T cell repertoires in COVID-19. Only in-frame clones appear in the TCRdb table, and some are missing; sequencing was by immunoSEQ multiplex PCR. Of over 65,000 clones in the sample, about 81% were seen once. The sample comprised peripheral blood. The receptor source for this set is a human donor in a cohort sampled during active COVID-19.

The V gene is TRBV2, the J gene TRBJ1-1; D call uncertain. Per germline, CDR1 SNHLY and CDR2 FYNNEI. The CDR3 has 12 amino acids. V lost 8 bases to trimming and J lost 7 bases, with 14 bases between them. CDR3 in amino acids: CASRDPSGEAFF. Written as DNA, the CDR3 is TGTGCCAGCCGAGATCCTTCTGGTGAAGCTTTCTTT. Variable domain in full (rest from reference TRBV2 and TRBJ1-1): EPEVTQTPSHQVTQMGQEVILRCVPISNHLYFYWYRQILGQKVEFLVSFYNNEISEKSEIFDDQFSVERPDGSNFTLKIRSTKLEDSAMYFCASRDPSGEAFFGQGTRLTVV.

The chain is built from TRBV3-1 (or the pseudogene TRBV3-2) and TRBJ2-3; D call uncertain. From germline, CDR1 is LGHDT and CDR2 YNNKEL (reference sequence). The CDR3 runs 16 residues. V was shortened by 1 base and J by 2 bases, with 13 bases between the two germline ends. Here the CDR3 DNA reads TGTGCCAGCAGCCAAGGTGTTGACTTTCCCACAGATACGCAGTATTTT. This sequence encodes CASSQGVDFPTDTQYF.

This clone appeared a few times. V is TRBV28 and J is TRBJ1-5; 8 bases fit TRBD1. CDR3 size: 14 residues. Germline V gene lookup returns CDR1 MDHEN and CDR2 SYDVKM. J gave up 2 bases and V 6 bases, and 3 bases lay outside the gene matches. CDR3 DNA sequence: TGTGCCAGCAGGCCAGGGGGCCGCAATCAGCCCCAGCATTTT. Protein sequence: CASRPGGRNQPQHF.

The chain joins TRBV12-3 or TRBV12-4 to TRBJ1-2; maybe TRBD1 (5 bases). This CDR3 is 13 amino acids long. V lost 5 bases and J 3 bases, leaving 10 bases between the germline ends. This CDR3 is CASSLDRDYGYTF. As DNA, the CDR3 is TGTGCCAGCAGTCTCGACAGAGACTATGGCTACACCTTC.

The chain uses TRBV19 and TRBJ2-2; D gene uncertain. Germline values: CDR1 LNHDA, CDR2 SQIVND (reference sequence). Trimming took 3 bases from V and 4 from J, leaving 6 bases between them. The CDR3 runs to 13 residues. This CDR3 reads CASSMAPTGELFF. The CDR3 DNA reads TGTGCCAGTAGTATGGCCCCCACCGGGGAGCTGTTTTTT. The whole variable domain, remainder taken from reference TRBV19 and TRBJ2-2, is DGGITQSPKYLFRKEGQNVTLSCEQNLNHDAMYWYRQDPGQGLRLIYYSQIVNDFQKGDIAEGYSVSREKKESFPLTVTSAQKNPTAFYLCASSMAPTGELFFGEGSRLTVL.

This rearrangement joins TRBV28 to TRBJ1-4, with 7 bases fitting TRBD1. Germline trimming cut 5 bases from V and 6 bases from J; bases unmatched to any gene: 6. Germline values: CDR1 MDHEN, CDR2 SYDVKM. The CDR3 loop spans 14 amino acids. CDR3 nucleotide sequence: TGTGCCAGCAGTCTTCGGGACAGTTATGAAAAACTGTTTTTT. This translates into CASSLRDSYEKLFF.

The genes are TRBV4-1 and TRBJ2-2, with 15 bases identical to TRBD2. V gave up 3 bases and J gave up 5 bases; unmatched junction bases: 1. Germline loops: CDR1 MGHRA, CDR2 YSYEKL. The CDR3 is 16 residues long. CDR3 nucleotides: TGCGCCAGCAGCCAGGGACTAGCGGGAGGAACCGGGGAGCTGTTTTTT. This codes for CASSQGLAGGTGELFF.

This clone appeared once. This chain joins TRBV28 and TRBJ2-5; D may be TRBD2 (5 bases). The V end was cut by 5 bases, the J end by 5 bases, with 18 bases between. This CDR3 is built from 15 residues. Germline V gene data show CDR1 as MDHEN and CDR2 as SYDVKM. CDR3 amino acids: CASSLLAGSGETQYF. The CDR3 DNA reads TGTGCCAGCAGTCTGCTGGCGGGCTCCGGGGAGACCCAGTACTTC.

The chain joins TRBV30 to TRBJ1-1; D unclear. Deletions cut 7 bases from V and 3 bases from J, with 12 bases between. Per the germline V gene, CDR1 is GTSNPN and CDR2 is SVGIG (reference sequence). This CDR3 has 12 amino acids. CDR3 residues: CALNWEHTEAFF. DNA of the CDR3: TGTGCCTTAAACTGGGAGCACACTGAAGCTTTCTTT.

This clone has just one count. V and J are TRBV7-8 and TRBJ1-4, with 8 bases matching TRBD1. The CDR3 is 17 residues long. The ends lost 5 bases at V and 7 bases at J; junction bases unmatched: 15. CDR1 and CDR2 (germline): SGHVS, FQNEAQ. For the CDR3, the DNA is TGTGCCAGCAGCCCCCATCTGACGACAGGGGACGGTGAAAAACTGTTTTTT. As protein: CASSPHLTTGDGEKLFF.

The CDR3, as DNA: TGTGCCAGCAGTTTGAAGGGGTCGGCCGGTGAAAAACTGTTTTTT. Its translation is CASSLKGSAGEKLFF. The chain combines TRBV28 with TRBJ1-4; TRBD1 is a possible D gene (5 bases). CDR1 is MDHEN and CDR2 is SYDVKM in the germline V gene. Trimming pared 3 bases from V and 7 bases from J, leaving 15 bases between. CDR3 length: 15 residues.

This rearrangement joins TRBV30 to TRBJ2-5; D is perhaps TRBD2 (5 bases). The CDR3 length is 13 residues. Germline V gene data show CDR1 as GTSNPN and CDR2 as SVGIG (reference sequence). The V and J ends lost 3 bases and 5 bases respectively, with 13 bases between them. CDR3 sequence reads: CAWRVTSSETQYF. The CDR3 DNA reads as TGTGCCTGGAGGGTAACTAGTTCGGAGACCCAGTACTTC.

This clone showed up just once. The genes are TRBV2 and TRBJ2-1; tentative D call: TRBD2 (6 bases). V was trimmed by 7 bases and J by 4 bases, leaving 11 bases between them. Germline CDR1 reads SNHLY; CDR2 reads FYNNEI. The CDR3 totals 13 residues. CDR3 loop: CASMRDAYNEQFF. In DNA form, the CDR3 reads TGTGCCAGCATGCGGGACGCTTACAATGAGCAGTTCTTC.

The V call is TRBV7-3, the J call TRBJ2-5; D may be TRBD1 (5 bases). Germline V gene lookup returns CDR1 SGHTA and CDR2 FQGTGA. Trimming took 4 bases from V and 4 from J, leaving 10 bases between them. The CDR3 consists of 13 residues. The CDR3 DNA follows: TGTGCCAGCAGCTCTGATAGGGGAGAGACCCAGTACTTC. Translated, it gives CASSSDRGETQYF. Full variable domain (remainder filled in from reference TRBV7-3 and TRBJ2-5): GAGVSQTPSNKVTEKGKYVELRCDPISGHTALYWYRQSLGQGPEFLIYFQGTGAADDSGLPNDRFFAVRPEGSVSTLKIQRTERGDSAVYLCASSSDRGETQYFGPGTRLLVL.

V gene TRBV28 combines with J gene TRBJ1-2; 8 bases match TRBD1. V dropped 6 bases and J dropped 4; count of bases not matched to a gene: 10. The germline CDR1 and CDR2 sequences are MDHEN and SYDVKM. The CDR3 is 15 residues long. The chain's CDR3 is CASRPPGTGGYGYTF. The CDR3 DNA sequence: TGTGCCAGCAGACCCCCTGGGACAGGTGGCTATGGCTACACCTTC.

The chain employs TRBV6-5 and TRBJ1-4; 8 nucleotides agree with TRBD1. Germline assignment: CDR1 MNHEY and CDR2 SVGAGI. The J segment lost 8 bases and the V segment lost 8 bases, leaving 10 bases of the junction unmatched. CDR3 length equals 14 residues. The CDR3 nucleotides are TGTGCCAGCGGCGGACAGGGTTCGGGGGAAAAACTGTTTTTT. Amino acid sequence: CASGGQGSGEKLFF.

The V gene is TRBV7-2, the J gene TRBJ2-2; D is uncertain. CDR1 is SGHTA and CDR2 is FQGNSA in the germline V gene. There are 14 residues in the CDR3. V shed 1 base and J shed 6 bases, with 9 bases lying between them. CDR3 nucleotides: TGTGCCAGCAGCTTAGATCTCCCCCCCGGGGAGCTGTTTTTT. Translating gives CASSLDLPPGELFF.

This clone occurred once. The CDR3: CASSQEETSGSYEQYF. CDR3 DNA: TGTGCCAGCAGCCAAGAAGAGACTAGCGGCTCCTACGAGCAGTACTTC. The chain is built from TRBV4-2 and TRBJ2-7; 9 bases align to TRBD2. CDR3 length: 16 residues. CDR1 and CDR2 (germline): LGHNA, YNFKEQ. V dropped 0 bases and J dropped 0; count of bases not matched to a gene: 3.

This chain links TRBV7-9 with TRBJ2-7, with 9 nucleotides matching TRBD2. Trimming cost V 1 base and J 5 bases; bases outside gene matches: 9. The CDR3 has 16 residues. The germline CDR1 and CDR2 sequences are SEHNR and FQNEAQ (reference sequence). The CDR3 coding sequence is TGTGCCAGCAGCTTAGGAGCGGGAGGCACGGGACACGAGCAGTACTTC. Translated, it gives CASSLGAGGTGHEQYF.